This TCR beta chain was captured in a study of post-analysis software for immune sequencing data. Whole-study context: Secondary progressive, relapsing-remitting and progressive-relapsing multiple sclerosis were among the included disease courses. Findings and limits, study-wide: Patients used five TRBV segments, including TRBV5-6, TRBV5-1 and TRBV20-1, more often than controls. Normalized Chao1 diversity was significantly lower in multiple sclerosis patients than in controls.

Trimming removed 10 bases at V and 0 bases at J, with 8 bases between. The CDR3 is 12 amino acids. TCR beta libraries were prepared from cDNA with unique molecular identifiers. TCRdb called the PCR reads again in MiXCR, with one record for every CDR3 protein. Of fewer than 600,000 distinct CDR3 sequences listed, nearly 45% are singletons. This clonotype was found a few times. The antigen is not known. The clonotype originates from a girl between 10 and 17 years old with multiple sclerosis. Sequencing input: blood. J is TRBJ2-3 and V is TRBV12-3 or TRBV12-4; no clear D. In DNA, the CDR3 is TGTGCCACTGCCTACAGCACAGATACGCAGTATTTT. Translated, it gives CATAYSTDTQYF.